What follows describes a single TCR beta chain. What it binds is not known. The data were taken from a study of type 1 regulatory T cells. Study summary: This in vitro CD4 product, T-allo10, is enriched for Tr1 cells and alloantigen-specific.

From the reads, TCRdb called clonotypes with MiXCR, one entry per CDR3 protein. The table has 60,000 to 80,000 distinct CDR3 sequences, 50% to 70% seen once. The CDR3 sequence is 14 residues long. Germline V CDR1 and CDR2: SEHNR, FQNEAQ (reference sequence). V was pared by 7 bases and J by 3 bases, with 13 bases between. Graft donor-derived T-allo10 cells were described as host-alloantigen-specific, anergic, and alloantigen-specifically suppressive. Sequencing input: cultured T cells, either the whole culture or a sorted T cell fraction (not recorded which). The subset here: Tr1-enriched cell product generated in vitro against host alloantigens. The chain employs TRBV7-9 and TRBJ2-4; D unresolved. This TCR derives from a human donor in good health. This CDR3 is CASTLSWGKNIQYF. CDR3 sequence (DNA): TGTGCCAGCACCCTAAGCTGGGGCAAAAACATTCAGTACTTC.